Many counts were recorded for the clone carrying this T cell receptor beta chain. Its antigen is unidentified. CDR3 length equals 15 residues. With V trimmed by 5 bases and J by 2 bases, 5 bases remained unmatched. Germline V lookup: CDR1 SGHTA, CDR2 FQGTGA. These data originate in a study of human T cells and chemical hapten exposure. Time point: patch test 3, about 24 weeks after DPC sensitization. Indicated treatment: therapeutic diphenylcyclopropenone sensitization with weekly scalp DPC. Per the original data handling: Between about 23,224 and 750,000 TCRs appeared in each sample, and the median stood at 95,638. TCRdb passed the RACE reads through MiXCR, listing each CDR3 protein once. In this record, the V and J calls reflect TCRdb's handling and not the investigators' own analysis. The sample comprises some 64,000 distinct CDR3 sequences, approximately 11% of which are singletons, and less than 2.5% rests with the top ten.

Study-wide findings and caveats: Large CDR3 similarity clusters arose significantly more often from expanded TCRs than from controls. DPC sensitization did not alter TCRs above 1 in 1000 frequency.

This clonotype was sampled from a woman aged 30 to 39 with alopecia areata. Some clones in this sample may be carry-over from other donors' samples. The chain couples TRBV7-3 to TRBJ2-1, with 8 bases fitting TRBD1. The material sequenced was whole blood, taken in connection with sensitization to the hapten diphenylcyclopropenone (DPC). DNA for the CDR3: TGTGCCAGCAGCCCCAGACAGGGGACCTACAATGAGCAGTTCTTC. Protein: CASSPRQGTYNEQFF.